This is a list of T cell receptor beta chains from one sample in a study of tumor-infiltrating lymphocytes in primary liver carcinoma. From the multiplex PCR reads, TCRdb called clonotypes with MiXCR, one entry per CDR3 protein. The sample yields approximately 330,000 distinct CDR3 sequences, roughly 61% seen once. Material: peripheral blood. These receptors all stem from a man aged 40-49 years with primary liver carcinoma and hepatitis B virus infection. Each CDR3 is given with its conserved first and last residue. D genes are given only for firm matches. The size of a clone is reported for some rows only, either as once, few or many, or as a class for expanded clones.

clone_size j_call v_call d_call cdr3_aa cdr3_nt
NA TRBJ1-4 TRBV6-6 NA CASSYRAGWEKLFF TGTGCCAGCAGTTATAGGGCAGGCTGGGAAAAACTGTTTTTT
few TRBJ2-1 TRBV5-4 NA CASSSSYSYEQFF NA
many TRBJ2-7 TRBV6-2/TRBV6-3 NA CASSYAGIEQYF TGTGCCAGCAGTTACGCGGGGATCGAGCAGTACTTC
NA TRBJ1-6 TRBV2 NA CASSPTVGSSPLHF TGTGCCAGCAGTCCCACGGTAGGCTCTTCACCCCTCCACTTT
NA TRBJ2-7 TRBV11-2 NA CASSSVDNSYEQYF TGTGCCAGCAGCTCAGTCGACAACTCTTACGAGCAGTATTTC
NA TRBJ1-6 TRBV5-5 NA CANGPRGQIENSPLHF TGTGCCAACGGCCCACGGGGACAAATCGAGAATTCACCCCTCCACTTT
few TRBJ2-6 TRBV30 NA CAWRAGYSRANVLTF TGTGCCTGGAGAGCAGGTTACTCTAGGGCCAACGTCCTGACTTTC
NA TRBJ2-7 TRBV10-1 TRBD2 CASSESASGSYEHYF TGCGCCAGCAGTGAGTCGGCTAGCGGGAGTTACGAGCACTACTTC
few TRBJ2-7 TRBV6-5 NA CASWAGETYEQYF TGTGCCAGCTGGGCAGGGGAGACCTACGAGCAGTACTTC
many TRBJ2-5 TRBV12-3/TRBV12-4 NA CASSRQRREETQYF TGTGCCAGCAGTCGGCAGAGGAGGGAAGAGACCCAGTACTTC
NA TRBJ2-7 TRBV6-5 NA CTSSTGLFSYEQYF TGTACCAGCAGCACGGGACTCTTTTCCTACGAGCAGTACTTC
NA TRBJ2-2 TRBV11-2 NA CASGLAGRGNTGELFF TGTGCCAGCGGCTTAGCTGGCAGGGGGAACACCGGGGAGCTGTTTTTT
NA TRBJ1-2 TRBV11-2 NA CASCLGRPSGYTF TGTGCCAGCTGCTTAGGACGACCGTCAGGCTACACCTTC
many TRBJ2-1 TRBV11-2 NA CASSPGNSYNEQFF TGTGCCAGCAGCCCCGGGAACTCCTACAATGAGCAGTTCTTC
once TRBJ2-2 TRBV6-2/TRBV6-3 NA CASRAEGNTWELFF TGTGCCAGTCGGGCAGAGGGGAACACCTGGGAGCTGTTTTTT
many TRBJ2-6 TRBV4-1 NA CASSQYGPGRSGANVLTF TGCGCCAGCAGCCAATATGGTCCGGGTCGATCTGGGGCCAACGTCCTGACTTTC
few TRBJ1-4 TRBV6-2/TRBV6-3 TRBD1 CASRESRNRGSGEKLFF TGTGCCAGCAGGGAATCACGCAACAGGGGATCTGGCGAAAAACTGTTTTTT
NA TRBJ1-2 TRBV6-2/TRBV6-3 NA CASNHPRRENYGYTF TGTGCCAGCAACCACCCACGTCGAGAGAACTATGGCTACACCTTC
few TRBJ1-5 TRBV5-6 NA CASSPQGDSNQPQHF TGTGCCAGCAGCCCCCAGGGAGATAGCAATCAGCCCCAGCATTTT
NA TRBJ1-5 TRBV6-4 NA CASSDSRWDRGIQFQPQHF TGTGCCAGCAGCGACTCGAGATGGGATAGGGGAATTCAGTTCCAGCCCCAGCATTTT
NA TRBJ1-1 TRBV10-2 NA CASQRQGNTEVFF TGCGCCAGCCAACGCCAGGGGAACACTGAAGTTTTCTTT
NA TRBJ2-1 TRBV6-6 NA CASSYGQVSVDELFF TGTGCCAGCAGTTACGGTCAGGTCTCCGTTGATGAGCTGTTCTTC
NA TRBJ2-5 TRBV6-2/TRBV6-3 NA CAGTFRFGGETQYF TGTGCCGGCACCTTCCGATTCGGAGGTGAGACCCAGTACTTC
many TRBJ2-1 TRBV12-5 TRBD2 CASGLVAGANEQFF TGTGCTAGTGGTTTGGTAGCGGGAGCCAATGAGCAGTTCTTC
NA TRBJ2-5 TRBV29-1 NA CSGSGLSSLPQYF TGCAGCGGCTCTGGGCTCTCCAGTTTGCCCCAGTACTTC
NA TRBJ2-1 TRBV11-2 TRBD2 CASSFSGPLDNEQFF TGTGCCAGCAGCTTTAGCGGGCCACTCGACAATGAGCAGTTCTTC
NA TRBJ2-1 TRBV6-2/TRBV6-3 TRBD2 CANSSGTSGRMSNEQFF TGTGCCAACAGTTCGGGGACTAGCGGGAGGATGTCCAATGAGCAGTTCTTC
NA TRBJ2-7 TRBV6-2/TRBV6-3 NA CASGGTSSSFEQYF TGTGCCAGCGGAGGGACTTCCAGCTCCTTCGAGCAGTACTTC
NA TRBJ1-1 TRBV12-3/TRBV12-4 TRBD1 CASSTWDRPEREAFF TGTGCCAGCAGTACCTGGGACAGGCCAGAACGTGAAGCTTTCTTT
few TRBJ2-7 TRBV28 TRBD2 CASSPGTSGLYEQYF TGTGCCAGCAGTCCCGGGACTAGCGGGCTATACGAGCAGTACTTC
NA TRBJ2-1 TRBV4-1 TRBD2 CASSQDRVGRANNEHFF TGCGCCAGCAGCCAAGATCGGGTCGGGAGGGCGAACAACGAGCATTTCTTC
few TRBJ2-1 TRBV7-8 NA CASSSLRGPNEQFF TGTGCCAGCAGCTCTCTCCGGGGTCCGAATGAGCAGTTCTTC
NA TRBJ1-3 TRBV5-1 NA CASSPAFSGNTIYF TGCGCCAGCAGCCCAGCGTTCTCTGGAAACACCATATATTTT
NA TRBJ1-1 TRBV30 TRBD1 CACIRGQVSWGTKAFF TGTGCCTGTATTCGGGGACAGGTCTCCTGGGGGACTAAAGCTTTCTTT
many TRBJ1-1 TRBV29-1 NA CSVVGAGTEAFF TGCAGCGTTGTAGGGGCGGGCACTGAAGCTTTCTTT
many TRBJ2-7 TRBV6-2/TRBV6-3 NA CASSYLSSYEQYF TGTGCCAGCAGTTATTTATCCAGCTACGAGCAGTACTTC
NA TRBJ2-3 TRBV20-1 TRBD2 CSASAAGATDTQYF TGCAGTGCTAGTGCAGCGGGGGCCACAGATACGCAGTATTTT
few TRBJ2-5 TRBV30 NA CAWRSGLTETQYF TGTGCCTGGAGATCGGGGCTGACGGAGACCCAGTACTTC
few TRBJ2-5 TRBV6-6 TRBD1 CASSYWTGQETQYF TGTGCCAGCAGTTATTGGACAGGGCAAGAGACCCAGTACTTC
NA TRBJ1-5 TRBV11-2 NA CARSLGDSNQPQHF TGTGCCAGAAGTCTTGGGGACAGCAATCAGCCCCAGCATTTT
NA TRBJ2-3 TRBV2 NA CASSQGGRISTDTQYF TGTGCCAGCAGTCAGGGTGGAAGAATTAGCACAGATACGCAGTATTTT
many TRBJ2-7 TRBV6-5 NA CASSYSGGPYEQYF TGTGCCAGCAGTTACTCTGGGGGGCCCTACGAGCAGTACTTC
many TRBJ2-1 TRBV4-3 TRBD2 CASSQGLAGVYNEQFF TGCGCCAGCAGCCAAGGGCTAGCGGGAGTCTACAATGAGCAGTTCTTC
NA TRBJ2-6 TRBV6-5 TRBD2 CASSPGRLFSRANVLTF TGTGCCAGCAGTCCCGGGAGGTTATTCTCTAGGGCCAACGTCCTGACTTTC
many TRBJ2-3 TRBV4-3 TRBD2 CASSQDGRPGTDTQYF TGCGCCAGCAGCCAAGACGGGAGGCCTGGCACAGATACGCAGTATTTT
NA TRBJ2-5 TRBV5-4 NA CASSLARDQETQYF TGTGCCAGCAGCTTGGCCAGGGACCAAGAGACCCAGTACTTC
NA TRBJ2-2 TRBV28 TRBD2 CASSVHSGTNTGELFF TGTGCCAGCAGTGTCCATAGCGGGACCAACACCGGGGAGCTGTTTTTT
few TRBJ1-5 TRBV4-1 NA CASSQDLGARRHF TGCGCCAGCAGCCAAGATCTGGGGGCCAGAAGGCATTTT
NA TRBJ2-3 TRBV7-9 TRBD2 CASGTIGPCTDMQYF TGTGCCAGCGGGACTATCGGACCTTGCACAGATATGCAGTATTTT
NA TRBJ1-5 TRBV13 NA CASSLRQGDNQPQHF TGTGCCAGCAGCTTGAGGCAAGGGGACAATCAGCCCCAGCATTTT
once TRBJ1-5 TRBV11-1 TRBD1 CASNRDRGSNQPQHF TGTGCCAGCAACCGGGACAGAGGAAGCAATCAGCCCCAGCATTTT
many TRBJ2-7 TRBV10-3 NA CAISGSRDGSSYEQYF TGTGCCATCAGTGGGTCCCGGGACGGGAGCTCCTACGAGCAGTACTTC
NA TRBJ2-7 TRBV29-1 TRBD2 CSVRTSGRSHEQYF TGCAGCGTCCGGACTAGCGGGAGGAGCCACGAGCAGTACTTC
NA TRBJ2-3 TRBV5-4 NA CASSPSSTSTDTQYF TGTGCCAGCAGCCCCTCTTCGACTAGCACAGATACGCAGTATTTT
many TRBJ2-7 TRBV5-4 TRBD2 CASSLAGGNEQYF TGTGCCAGCAGCCTGGCGGGAGGTAACGAGCAGTACTTC
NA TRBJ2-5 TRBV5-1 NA CASSWFSGQETKYF TGCGCCAGCAGCTGGTTCAGCGGCCAGGAGACCAAGTACTTC
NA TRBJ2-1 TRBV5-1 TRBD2 CASSLDLAGVWYNEQFF TGCGCCAGCAGCTTGGATCTAGCGGGAGTTTGGTACAATGAGCAGTTCTTC